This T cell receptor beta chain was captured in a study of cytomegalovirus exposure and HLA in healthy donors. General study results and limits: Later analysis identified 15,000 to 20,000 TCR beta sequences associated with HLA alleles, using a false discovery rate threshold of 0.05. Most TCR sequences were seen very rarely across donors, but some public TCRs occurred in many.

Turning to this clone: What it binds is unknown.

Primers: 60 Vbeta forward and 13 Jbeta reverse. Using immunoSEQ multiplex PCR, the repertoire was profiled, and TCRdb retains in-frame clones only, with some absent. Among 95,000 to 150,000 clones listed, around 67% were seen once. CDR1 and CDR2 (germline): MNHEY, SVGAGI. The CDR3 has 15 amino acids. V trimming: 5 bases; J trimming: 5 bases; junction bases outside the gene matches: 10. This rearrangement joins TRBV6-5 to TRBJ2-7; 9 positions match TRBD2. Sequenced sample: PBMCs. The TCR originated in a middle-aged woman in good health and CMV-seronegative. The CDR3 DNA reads TGTGCCAGCAGTCCCCCCTTAGCGGGAGTACACGAGCAGTACTTC. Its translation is CASSPPLAGVHEQYF.